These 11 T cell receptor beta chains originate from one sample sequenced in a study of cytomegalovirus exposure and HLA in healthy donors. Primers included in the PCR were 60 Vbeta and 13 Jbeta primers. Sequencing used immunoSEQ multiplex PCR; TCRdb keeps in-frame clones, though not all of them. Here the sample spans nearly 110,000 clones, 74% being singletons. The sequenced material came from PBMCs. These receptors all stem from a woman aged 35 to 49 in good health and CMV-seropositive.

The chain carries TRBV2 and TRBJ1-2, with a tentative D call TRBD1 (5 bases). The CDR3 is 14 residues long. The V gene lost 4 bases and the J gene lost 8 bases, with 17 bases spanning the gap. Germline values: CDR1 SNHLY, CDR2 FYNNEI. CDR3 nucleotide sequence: TGTGCCAGCAGTGGGTGGAGGGGAACGGGCGGCTACACCTTC. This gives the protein CASSGWRGTGGYTF.

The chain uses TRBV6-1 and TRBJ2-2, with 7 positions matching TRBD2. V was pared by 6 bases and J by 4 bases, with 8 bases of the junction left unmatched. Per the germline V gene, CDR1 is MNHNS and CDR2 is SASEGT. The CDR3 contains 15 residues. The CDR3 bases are TGTGCCAGCAGACCCGGGACTACAATCACCGGGGAGCTGTTTTTT. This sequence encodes CASRPGTTITGELFF.

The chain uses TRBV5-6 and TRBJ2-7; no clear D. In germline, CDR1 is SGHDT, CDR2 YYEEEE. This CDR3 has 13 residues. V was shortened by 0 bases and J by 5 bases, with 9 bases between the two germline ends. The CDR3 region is CASSLAQSDEQYF. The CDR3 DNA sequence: TGTGCCAGCAGCTTGGCCCAATCGGACGAGCAGTACTTC.

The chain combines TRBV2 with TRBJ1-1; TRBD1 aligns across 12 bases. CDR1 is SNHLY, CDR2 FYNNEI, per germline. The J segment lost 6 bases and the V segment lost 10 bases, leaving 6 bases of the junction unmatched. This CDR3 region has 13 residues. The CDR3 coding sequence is TGTGCCACCAGGGGGACAGGGGGCTCTGAAGCTTTCTTT. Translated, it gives CATRGTGGSEAFF.

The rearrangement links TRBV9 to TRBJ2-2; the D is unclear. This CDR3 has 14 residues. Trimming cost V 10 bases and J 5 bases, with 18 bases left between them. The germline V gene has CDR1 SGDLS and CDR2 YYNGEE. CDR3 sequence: CAPVMNSPTGELFF. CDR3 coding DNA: TGTGCCCCGGTAATGAACAGTCCTACCGGGGAGCTGTTTTTT.

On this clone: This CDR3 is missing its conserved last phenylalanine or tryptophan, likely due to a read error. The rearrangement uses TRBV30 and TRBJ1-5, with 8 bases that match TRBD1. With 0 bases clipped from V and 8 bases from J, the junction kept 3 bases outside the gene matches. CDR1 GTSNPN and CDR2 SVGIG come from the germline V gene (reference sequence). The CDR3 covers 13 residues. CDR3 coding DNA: TGTGCCTGGAGTGTACAGGGGGGAGAGCCCCAGCATGTT. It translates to CAWSVQGGEPQHV.

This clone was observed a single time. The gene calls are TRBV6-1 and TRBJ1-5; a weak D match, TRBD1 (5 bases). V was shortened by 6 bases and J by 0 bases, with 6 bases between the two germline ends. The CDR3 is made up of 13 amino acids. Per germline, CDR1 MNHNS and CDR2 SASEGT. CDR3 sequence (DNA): TGTGCCAGCAGGACAGCTAGCAATCAGCCCCAGCATTTT. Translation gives CASRTASNQPQHF.

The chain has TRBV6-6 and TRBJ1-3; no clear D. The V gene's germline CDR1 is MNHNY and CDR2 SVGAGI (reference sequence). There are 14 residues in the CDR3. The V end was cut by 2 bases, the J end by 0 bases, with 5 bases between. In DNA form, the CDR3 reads TGTGCCAGCAGTTACACAGACTCTGGAAACACCATATATTTT. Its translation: CASSYTDSGNTIYF.

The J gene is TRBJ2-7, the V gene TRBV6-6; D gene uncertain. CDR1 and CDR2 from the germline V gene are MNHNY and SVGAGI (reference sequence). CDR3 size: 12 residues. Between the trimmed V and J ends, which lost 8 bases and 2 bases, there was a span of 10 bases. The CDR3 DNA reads TGTGCCAGCGGTCGCGGCACCTACGAGCAGTACTTC. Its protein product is CASGRGTYEQYF.

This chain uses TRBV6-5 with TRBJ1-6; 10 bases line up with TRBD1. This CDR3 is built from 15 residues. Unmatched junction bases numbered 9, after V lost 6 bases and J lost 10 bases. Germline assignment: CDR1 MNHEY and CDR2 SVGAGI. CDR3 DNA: TGTGCCAGCAGCACCTTGGGGACAGGGGAATCACCCCTCCACTTT. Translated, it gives CASSTLGTGESPLHF.

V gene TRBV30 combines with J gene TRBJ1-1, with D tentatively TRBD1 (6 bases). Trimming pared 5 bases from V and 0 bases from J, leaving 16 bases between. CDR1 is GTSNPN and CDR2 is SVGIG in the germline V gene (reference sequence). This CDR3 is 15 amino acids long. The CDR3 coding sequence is TGTGCCTGGGGGGGCCCTATTTATATGAACACTGAAGCTTTCTTT. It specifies CAWGGPIYMNTEAFF.